This is a list of T cell receptor beta chains from one sample in a study of CD8+ T cells in alopecia areata. Produced via immunoSEQ multiplex PCR; TCRdb's table is partial and in-frame only. The top ten clones hold roughly 1.5% of a sample with a few hundred thousand clones, about 57% of them seen once. The material was CD4+ T cells sorted from blood, obtained at week 4, from a patient treated with tofacitinib. These receptors all come from a human donor with alopecia areata. Each CDR3 is given with its conserved first and last residue. A D gene is named only where the DNA matches it firmly. Expanded clones are given a class, and other clones once, few, many or no size at all.

v_call	d_call	clone_size	j_call	cdr3_aa	cdr3_nt
TRBV10-3	-	few	TRBJ1-6	CAIRGREDSPLHF	TGTGCCATCAGGGGCAGGGAAGATTCACCCCTCCACTTT
TRBV5-1	TRBD2	-	TRBJ2-5	CASSTGLAAQETQYF	TGCGCCAGCAGCACGGGACTAGCCGCCCAAGAGACCCAGTACTTC
TRBV2	-	-	TRBJ1-5	CASSERLTNQPQHF	TGTGCCAGCAGTGAAAGGCTGACCAATCAGCCCCAGCATTTT
TRBV4-3	TRBD2	-	TRBJ2-1	CASSQELAGGHQFF	TGCGCCAGCAGCCAAGAACTAGCGGGGGGACACCAGTTCTTC
TRBV7-2	-	few	TRBJ1-2	CASSLRSYGYTF	TGTGCCAGCAGCTTAAGGAGCTATGGCTACACCTTC
TRBV18	-	-	TRBJ2-5	CASSPGGQQETQYF	TGTGCCAGCTCACCGGGGGGACAGCAAGAGACCCAGTACTTC
TRBV11-2	-	few	TRBJ2-3	CASSWGGADTQYF	TGTGCCAGCAGCTGGGGGGGCGCAGATACGCAGTATTTT
TRBV7-9	-	-	TRBJ1-2	CASSLGTELYGGYTF	TGTGCCAGCAGCTTAGGTACGGAGCTTTATGGAGGCTACACCTTC
TRBV9	TRBD1	-	TRBJ2-3	CASSLPGQGSTDTQYF	TGTGCCAGCAGCTTACCGGGACAGGGTAGCACAGATACGCAGTATTTT
TRBV7-2	-	few	TRBJ1-1	CASSSSGGEGEAFF	TGTGCCAGCAGCTCCTCTGGTGGAGAAGGTGAAGCTTTCTTT